A single sample gave rise to the 17 T cell receptor beta chains below, sequenced in a study of cytomegalovirus exposure and HLA in healthy donors. It was with 60 Vbeta and 13 Jbeta primers that the PCR ran. Sequenced by immunoSEQ multiplex PCR; TCRdb stores in-frame clones only, minus some. There are 150,000 to 200,000 clones in the sample; roughly 78% occur only once, and 13% lies in the top ten. Sample: PBMCs. Source of these receptors: a woman aged 50 to 60 in good health and CMV-seropositive.

In its sample, this clone was seen a few times. This chain's CDR3 is CASSVDTSSTQYF. The CDR3 DNA follows: TGTGCCAGCAGTGTTGACACCTCTTCCACGCAGTATTTT. The chain combines TRBV6-1 with TRBJ2-3; D unresolved. V lost 4 bases to trimming and J lost 9 bases, with 14 bases between them. The CDR3 spans 13 residues. Germline CDR1 reads MNHNS; CDR2 reads SASEGT.

This chain connects TRBV5-4 to TRBJ2-2; D is possibly TRBD2 (7 bases). Germline CDR1 SGHNT, CDR2 YYREEE (reference sequence). Deletions cut 0 bases from V and 3 bases from J, with 9 bases between. The CDR3 spans 15 residues. In nucleotides, the CDR3 is TGTGCCAGCAGCTTGGGGGGGGGCCACACCGGGGAGCTGTTTTTT. Amino acids: CASSLGGGHTGELFF.

The rearrangement joins TRBV4-1 to TRBJ2-5, with 9 bases lining up with TRBD1. V shed 1 base, J shed 3 bases, and the junction held 3 bases outside the gene matches. The CDR3 totals 15 residues. CDR1 and CDR2 from the germline V gene are MGHRA and YSYEKL. The CDR3 coding sequence is TGCGCCAGCAGCCAAGCGGGACAGGGAGAAGAGACCCAGTACTTC. This encodes CASSQAGQGEETQYF.

The J gene is TRBJ1-5, the V gene TRBV30; 7 bases fit TRBD1. The germline CDR1 and CDR2 sequences are GTSNPN and SVGIG (reference sequence). The CDR3 totals 15 residues. V shed 5 bases, J shed 0 bases, and the junction held 7 bases outside the gene matches. Written as DNA, the CDR3 is TGTGCCTGGGGGGACAGTGGGCTTAGCAATCAGCCCCAGCATTTT. Translation gives CAWGDSGLSNQPQHF. The whole variable domain, filled in from reference TRBV30 and TRBJ1-5, reads SQTIHQWPATLVQPVGSPLSLECTVEGTSNPNLYWYRQAAGRGLQLLFYSVGIGQISSEVPQNLSASRPQDRQFILSSKKLLLSDSGFYLCAWGDSGLSNQPQHFGDGTRLSIL.

This rearrangement joins TRBV7-9 to TRBJ1-4; TRBD1 agrees at 7 bases. The germline gives CDR1 SEHNR, CDR2 FQNEAQ (reference sequence). J lost 4 bases, V lost 7 bases, and 9 bases had no gene match. The length of the CDR3 is 15 residues. The CDR3 DNA sequence: TGTGCCAGCAAGTCGTGGGGGACAGATAATGAAAAACTGTTTTTT. This encodes CASKSWGTDNEKLFF.

This clone was seen more than once but under ten times. The chain couples TRBV5-8 to TRBJ2-5; 7 nucleotides align to TRBD2. Germline V gene lookup returns CDR1 SGHTS and CDR2 YDEGEE. The CDR3 covers 19 residues. The V and J ends lost 4 bases and 3 bases, in that order; junction bases with no gene match: 21. CDR3 bases: TGTGCCAGCAGCGATCTTCCGGGGCAGGGAGGGTTCTTAGAAGAGACCCAGTACTTC. Its translation is CASSDLPGQGGFLEETQYF.

This clone was found a few times. The CDR3 is CASTTGGNQPQHF. CDR3 sequence (DNA): TGTGCCAGTACCACAGGGGGCAATCAGCCCCAGCATTTT. The V gene is TRBV19, the J gene TRBJ1-5, with TRBD1 matching over 7 bases. Trimming cost V 7 bases and J 2 bases; bases outside gene matches: 2. The CDR3 sequence is 13 residues long. The germline gives CDR1 LNHDA, CDR2 SQIVND (reference sequence). The full variable domain, rest sourced from reference TRBV19 and TRBJ1-5, is DGGITQSPKYLFRKEGQNVTLSCEQNLNHDAMYWYRQDPGQGLRLIYYSQIVNDFQKGDIAEGYSVSREKKESFPLTVTSAQKNPTAFYLCASTTGGNQPQHFGDGTRLSIL.

V and J are TRBV5-1 and TRBJ2-2; the D is unclear. V was cut by 4 bases and J by 5 bases, with 9 bases left in between. In germline, CDR1 is SGHRS, CDR2 YFSETQ. The length of the CDR3 is 13 residues. In nucleotides, the CDR3 is TGCGCCAGCAGCAACAGTGGTACCGGGGAGCTGTTTTTT. It specifies CASSNSGTGELFF.

This chain uses TRBV6-6 with TRBJ2-3; 14 bases align to TRBD2. Germline CDR1 reads MNHNY; CDR2 reads SVGAGI (reference sequence). With 6 bases clipped from V and 3 bases from J, the junction kept 2 bases outside the gene matches. The CDR3 is made up of 15 amino acids. In nucleotides, the CDR3 is TGTGCCAGCAGGGGGACTAGCGGGGGAACAGATACGCAGTATTTT. Translation: CASRGTSGGTDTQYF.

This clone has a handful of counts. This chain uses TRBV18 with TRBJ2-2; maybe TRBD2 (7 bases). V shed 6 bases and J shed 0 bases, with 29 bases lying between them. The CDR3 runs to 21 residues. Germline CDR1 KGHSH, CDR2 LQKENI. CDR3 loop: CASSLMQSSRGARTNTGELFF. CDR3 nucleotides: TGTGCCAGCTCTTTAATGCAGTCCTCCCGGGGGGCCCGTACGAACACCGGGGAGCTGTTTTTT.

V usage is TRBV9 and J usage is TRBJ2-3; the D gene is possibly TRBD2 (5 bases). The ends were cut back, 0 bases at V and 5 bases at J, with 10 bases in the middle. This CDR3 contains 14 residues. CDR1 and CDR2 from the germline V gene are SGDLS and YYNGEE. Written as DNA, the CDR3 is TGTGCCAGCAGCGTAGTCGGGGTTCAAGATACGCAGTATTTT. Translation: CASSVVGVQDTQYF. Using reference TRBV9 and TRBJ2-3 for the parts outside the CDR3, the full variable domain is DSGVTQTPKHLITATGQRVTLRCSPRSGDLSVYWYQQSLDQGLQFLIQYYNGEERAKGNILERFSAQQFPDLHSELNLSSLELGDSALYFCASSVVGVQDTQYFGPGTRLTVL.

The chain employs TRBV4-2 and TRBJ2-2; 7 positions agree with TRBD2. With V trimmed by 2 bases and J by 1 base, 1 base remained unmatched. The CDR3 length is 15 residues. The germline V gene has CDR1 LGHNA and CDR2 YNFKEQ. The CDR3 here is CASSQKRGNTGELFF. The CDR3 DNA reads TGTGCCAGCAGCCAAAAGCGGGGGAACACCGGGGAGCTGTTTTTT.

The rearrangement uses TRBV2 and TRBJ1-6, with 8 bases that match TRBD1. The CDR3 loop spans 14 amino acids. Trimming removed 7 bases from V and 9 bases from J; junction bases left unmatched: 8. CDR1 is SNHLY and CDR2 is FYNNEI in the germline V gene. CDR3 sequence (DNA): TGTGCCAGCACTCCTGGACAGGGTGGTTCACCCCTCCACTTT. This encodes CASTPGQGGSPLHF.

The genes are TRBV6-5 and TRBJ1-5; D remains unclear. The ends were cut back, 2 bases at V and 4 bases at J, with 6 bases in the middle. Germline V gene lookup returns CDR1 MNHEY and CDR2 SVGAGI. CDR3 length: 13 residues. CDR3 sequence (DNA): TGTGCCAGCAGTTACGGACTGAATCAGCCCCAGCATTTT. It codes for CASSYGLNQPQHF.

The V and J genes are TRBV6-5 and TRBJ1-4, with D hard to call. CDR3 length: 14 residues. Germline values: CDR1 MNHEY, CDR2 SVGAGI. Deletions cut 0 bases from V and 8 bases from J, with 10 bases between. The DNA for the CDR3 is TGTGCCAGCAGTTACTCTTCCGGGGAAGAAAAACTGTTTTTT. This translates into CASSYSSGEEKLFF.

This chain connects TRBV18 to TRBJ2-7; D gene unclear. There are 12 residues in the CDR3. V was cut by 5 bases and J by 1 base, with 6 bases left in between. Germline V gene sequence: CDR1 KGHSH, CDR2 LQKENI. The CDR3: CASSTSSYEQYF. CDR3 nucleotide sequence: TGTGCCAGCTCAACGAGTTCCTACGAGCAGTACTTC.

The gene calls are TRBV25-1 and TRBJ1-6; D gene uncertain. V shed 1 base and J shed 10 bases, with 20 bases lying between them. Per the germline V gene, CDR1 is MGHDK and CDR2 is SYGVNS. The CDR3 is 17 residues long. DNA for the CDR3: TGTGCCAGCAGTGAATTAACTTCTAAGGAAGGAGGATCACCCCTCCACTTT. It codes for CASSELTSKEGGSPLHF.